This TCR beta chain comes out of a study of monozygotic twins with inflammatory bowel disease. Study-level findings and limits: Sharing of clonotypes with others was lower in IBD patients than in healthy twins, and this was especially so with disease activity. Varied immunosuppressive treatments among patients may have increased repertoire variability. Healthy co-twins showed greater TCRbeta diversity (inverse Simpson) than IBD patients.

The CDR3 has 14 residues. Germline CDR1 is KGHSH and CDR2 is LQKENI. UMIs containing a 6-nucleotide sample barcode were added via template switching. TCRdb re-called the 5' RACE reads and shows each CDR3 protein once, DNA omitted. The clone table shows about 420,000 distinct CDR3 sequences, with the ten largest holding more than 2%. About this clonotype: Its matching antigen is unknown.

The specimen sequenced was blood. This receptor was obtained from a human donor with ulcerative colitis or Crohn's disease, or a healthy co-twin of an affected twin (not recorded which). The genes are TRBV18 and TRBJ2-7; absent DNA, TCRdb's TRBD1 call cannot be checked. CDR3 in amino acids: CASSPSSQGYEQYF.